The present TCR beta chain was sequenced within a study of tumor-infiltrating lymphocytes in primary liver carcinoma. For the study at large: Each sample had roughly 3.5 to 8 million productive TCRbeta reads regardless of tissue type.

Starting material of 500 to 600 ng total RNA yielded TCR beta cDNA via a constant-region primer. Investigators got TCR beta libraries out of three nested multiplex PCR rounds, done with slightly modified ARM-PCR. In the first two PCR rounds, TRBV1-TRBV30 forward primers were paired with a C-beta reverse primer, and each round lasted approximately 9 cycles. In TCRdb, the multiplex PCR reads were re-called with MiXCR into one record per CDR3 protein. The data hold some 180,000 distinct CDR3 sequences, with about 60% observed a single time. Blood RNA was derived from unsorted whole blood, and germline DNA was extracted too. Overall study findings and caveats: Less overlap was seen in tumor-adjacent and tumor-blood pairs than in tumor region pairs. Tumors had a top-250-clone fraction that was significantly higher than blood (p = 0.039). Samples were bulk unsorted, so CD4+ and CD8+ repertoires were not compared.

On this clonotype: Its target is not known. The junction and the germline gene differ at one end; a read error may be behind it.

Germline CDR1 is SGHDN and CDR2 is FVKESK. The CDR3 consists of 19 residues. Sequenced input: peripheral blood. The V gene is TRBV14, the J gene TRBJ2-1, with D perhaps matching TRBD1 or TRBD2 (5 bases each). The clonotype comes from a man aged 35-49 years with primary liver carcinoma and hepatitis B virus infection. The CDR3 DNA reads as TGTGCCAGCAGCCAAGAACTGGGATTACCAGGGAGCTCCTACAATGAGCGGTTCTTC. Translating gives CASSQELGLPGSSYNERFF.